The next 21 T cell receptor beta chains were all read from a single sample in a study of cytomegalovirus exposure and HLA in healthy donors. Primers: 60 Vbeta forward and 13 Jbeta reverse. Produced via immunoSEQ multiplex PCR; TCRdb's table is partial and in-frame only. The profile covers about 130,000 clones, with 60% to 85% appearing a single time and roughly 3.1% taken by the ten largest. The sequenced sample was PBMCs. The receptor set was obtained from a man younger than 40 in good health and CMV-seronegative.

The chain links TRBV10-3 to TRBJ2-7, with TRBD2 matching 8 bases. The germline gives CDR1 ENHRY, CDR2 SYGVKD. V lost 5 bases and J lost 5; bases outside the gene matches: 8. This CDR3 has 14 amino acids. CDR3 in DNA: TGTGCCATCAGTCCTCGGGAGGGGCGGAACGAGCAGTACTTC. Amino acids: CAISPREGRNEQYF.

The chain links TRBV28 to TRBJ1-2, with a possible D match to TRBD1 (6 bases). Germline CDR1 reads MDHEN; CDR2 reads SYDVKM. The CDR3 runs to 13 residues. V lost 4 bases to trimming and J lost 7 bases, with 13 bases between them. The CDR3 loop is CASSSTGRGGYTF. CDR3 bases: TGTGCCAGCAGTTCAACAGGGAGGGGTGGCTACACCTTC.

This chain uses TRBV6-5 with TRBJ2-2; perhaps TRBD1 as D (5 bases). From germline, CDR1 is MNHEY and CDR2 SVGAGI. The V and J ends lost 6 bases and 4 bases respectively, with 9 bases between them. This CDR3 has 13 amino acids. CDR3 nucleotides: TGTGCCAGCAGCAAGGGGATCACCGGGGAGCTGTTTTTT. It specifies CASSKGITGELFF.

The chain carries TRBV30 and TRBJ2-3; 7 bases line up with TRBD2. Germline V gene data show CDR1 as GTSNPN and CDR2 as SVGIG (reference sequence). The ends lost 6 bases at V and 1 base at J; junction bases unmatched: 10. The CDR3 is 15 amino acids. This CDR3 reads CACLSRAGGTDTQYF. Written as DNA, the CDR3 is TGTGCCTGTTTATCAAGGGCGGGGGGCACAGATACGCAGTATTTT.

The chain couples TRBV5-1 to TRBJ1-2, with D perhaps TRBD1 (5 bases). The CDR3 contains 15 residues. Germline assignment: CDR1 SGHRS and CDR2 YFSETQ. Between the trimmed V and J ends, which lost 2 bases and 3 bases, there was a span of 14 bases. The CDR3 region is CASSLWQGDDYGYTF. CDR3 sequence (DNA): TGCGCCAGCAGCTTATGGCAGGGTGATGACTATGGCTACACCTTC.

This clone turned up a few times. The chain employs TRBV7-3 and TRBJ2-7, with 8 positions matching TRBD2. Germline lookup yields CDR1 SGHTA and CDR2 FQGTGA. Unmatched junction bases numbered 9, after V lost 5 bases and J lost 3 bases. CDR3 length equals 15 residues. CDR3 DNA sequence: TGTGCCAGCAGCCCCCACGGGGGGGAAATCTACGAGCAGTACTTC. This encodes CASSPHGGEIYEQYF.

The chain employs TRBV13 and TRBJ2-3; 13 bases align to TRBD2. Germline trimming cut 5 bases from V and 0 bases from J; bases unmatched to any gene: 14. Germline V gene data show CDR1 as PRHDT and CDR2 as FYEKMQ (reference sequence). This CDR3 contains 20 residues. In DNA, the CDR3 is TGTGCCAGCAGCGAGATCACCGGGACTAGCGGGGTTTCTAGCACAGATACGCAGTATTTT. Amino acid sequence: CASSEITGTSGVSSTDTQYF.

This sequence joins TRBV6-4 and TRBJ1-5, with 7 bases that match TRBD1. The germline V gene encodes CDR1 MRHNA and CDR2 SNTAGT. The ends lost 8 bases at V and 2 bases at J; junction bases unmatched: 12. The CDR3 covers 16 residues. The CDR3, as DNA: TGTGCCAGCCTAGGGGGCGAGGTTGGGGGCAATCAGCCCCAGCATTTT. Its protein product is CASLGGEVGGNQPQHF.

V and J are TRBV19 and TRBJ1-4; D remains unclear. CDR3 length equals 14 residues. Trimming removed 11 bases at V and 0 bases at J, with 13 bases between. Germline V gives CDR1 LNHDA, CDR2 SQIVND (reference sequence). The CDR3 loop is CASAARATNEKLFF. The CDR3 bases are TGTGCCTCCGCGGCCCGGGCAACTAATGAAAAACTGTTTTTT.

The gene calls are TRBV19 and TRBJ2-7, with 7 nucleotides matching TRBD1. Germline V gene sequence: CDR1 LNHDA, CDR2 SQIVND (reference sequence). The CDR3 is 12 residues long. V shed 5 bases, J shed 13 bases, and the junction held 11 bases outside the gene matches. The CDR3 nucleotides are TGTGCCAGTAGTGCGGACAGGCAGGCGTCTTACTTC. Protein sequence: CASSADRQASYF.

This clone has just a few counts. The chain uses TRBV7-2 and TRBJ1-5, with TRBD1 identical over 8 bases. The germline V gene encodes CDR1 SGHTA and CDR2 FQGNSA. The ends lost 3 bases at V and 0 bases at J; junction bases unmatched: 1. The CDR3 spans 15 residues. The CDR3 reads CASSLGQASNQPQHF. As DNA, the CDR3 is TGTGCCAGCAGCTTGGGACAGGCTAGCAATCAGCCCCAGCATTTT.

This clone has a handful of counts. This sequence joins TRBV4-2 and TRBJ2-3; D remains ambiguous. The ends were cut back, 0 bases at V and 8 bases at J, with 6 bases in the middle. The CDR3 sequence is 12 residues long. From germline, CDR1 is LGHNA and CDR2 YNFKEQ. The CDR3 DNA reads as TGTGCCAGCAGCCAAGATTCCGGTACGCAGTATTTT. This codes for CASSQDSGTQYF.

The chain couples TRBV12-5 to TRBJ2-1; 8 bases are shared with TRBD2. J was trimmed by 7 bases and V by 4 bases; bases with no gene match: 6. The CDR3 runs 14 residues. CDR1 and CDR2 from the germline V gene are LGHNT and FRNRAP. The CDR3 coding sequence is TGTGCTAGTGGTTACGGGGGGGCGGGAAATGAGCAGTTCTTC. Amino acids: CASGYGGAGNEQFF.

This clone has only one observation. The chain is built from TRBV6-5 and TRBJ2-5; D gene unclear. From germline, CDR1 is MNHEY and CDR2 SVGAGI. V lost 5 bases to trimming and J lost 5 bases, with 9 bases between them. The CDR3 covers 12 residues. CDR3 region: CASSDKVETQYF. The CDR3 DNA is TGTGCCAGCAGTGACAAGGTTGAGACCCAGTACTTC.

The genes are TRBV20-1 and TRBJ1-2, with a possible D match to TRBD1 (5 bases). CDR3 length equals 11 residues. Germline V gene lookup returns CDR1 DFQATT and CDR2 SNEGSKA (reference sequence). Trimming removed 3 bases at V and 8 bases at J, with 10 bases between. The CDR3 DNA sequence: TGCAGTGCTAGGGACATCTGGGGCTACACCTTC. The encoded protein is CSARDIWGYTF.

DNA for the CDR3: TGCAGCGTTGTTAGCCAGCTTAACTCCTACGAGCAGTACTTC. Amino acid sequence: CSVVSQLNSYEQYF. The chain joins TRBV29-1 to TRBJ2-7; D is ambiguous. The CDR3 length is 14 residues. Trimming took 4 bases from V and 0 from J, leaving 13 bases between them. Germline lookup yields CDR1 SQVTM and CDR2 ANQGSEA.

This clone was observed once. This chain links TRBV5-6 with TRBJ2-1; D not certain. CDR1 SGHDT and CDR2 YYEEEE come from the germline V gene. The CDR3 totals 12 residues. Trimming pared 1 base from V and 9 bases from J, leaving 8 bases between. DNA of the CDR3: TGTGCCAGCAGCTTGTGGTACGGTGAGCAGTTCTTC. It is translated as CASSLWYGEQFF.

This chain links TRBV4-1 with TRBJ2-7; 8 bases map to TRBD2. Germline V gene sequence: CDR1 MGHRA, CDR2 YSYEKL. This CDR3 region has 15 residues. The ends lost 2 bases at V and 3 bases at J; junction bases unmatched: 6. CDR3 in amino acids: CASSQFSGVLYEQYF. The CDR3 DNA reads TGCGCCAGCAGCCAATTTAGCGGGGTACTCTACGAGCAGTACTTC.

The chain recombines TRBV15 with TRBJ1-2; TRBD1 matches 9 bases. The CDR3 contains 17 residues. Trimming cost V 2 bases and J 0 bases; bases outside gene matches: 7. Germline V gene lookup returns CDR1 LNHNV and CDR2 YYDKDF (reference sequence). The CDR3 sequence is CATSRWGQGRTNYGYTF. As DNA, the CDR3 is TGTGCCACCAGCAGATGGGGACAGGGACGGACTAACTATGGCTACACCTTC.

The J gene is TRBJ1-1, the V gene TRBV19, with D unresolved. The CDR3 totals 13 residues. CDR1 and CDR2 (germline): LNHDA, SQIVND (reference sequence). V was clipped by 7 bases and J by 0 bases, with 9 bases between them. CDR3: CASNTAMNTEAFF. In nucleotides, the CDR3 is TGTGCCAGTAATACAGCTATGAACACTGAAGCTTTCTTT.

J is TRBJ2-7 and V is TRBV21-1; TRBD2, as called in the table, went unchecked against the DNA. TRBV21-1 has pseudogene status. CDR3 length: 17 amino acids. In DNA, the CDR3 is TGTGCCAGCAGCAAAACGGGCTCTAGCGGGAGTCAGCACGAGCAGTACTTC. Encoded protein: CASSKTGSSGSQHEQYF.